These 19 T cell receptor beta chains came from one sample sequenced in a study of technical replicates of blood from a few donors. Repertoires were generated with immunoSEQ multiplex PCR, while TCRdb's copy carries only in-frame clones and drops some. The data hold around 83,000 clones, with 90% to 95% observed a single time. The specimen sequenced was T cells isolated from PBMCs. Receptors originate from a human donor in good health.

V usage is TRBV4-1 and J usage is TRBJ2-1, with 8 bases that match TRBD2. Trimming at V came to 1 base and at J to 1 base, leaving 6 bases not matched to a gene. CDR3 length: 17 residues. Germline CDR1 and CDR2: MGHRA and YSYEKL. The DNA of the CDR3 is TGCGCCAGCAGCCAAGGGGTAGCGGGAAAATCCTACAATGAGCAGTTCTTC. Translation: CASSQGVAGKSYNEQFF.

The chain recombines TRBV19 with TRBJ2-7; tentative D call: TRBD2 (6 bases). Germline CDR1 and CDR2: LNHDA and SQIVND (reference sequence). This CDR3 is built from 15 residues. Trimming pared 2 bases from V and 3 bases from J, leaving 14 bases between. The CDR3 here is CASSILGGDLYEQYF. DNA for the CDR3: TGTGCCAGTAGTATACTAGGCGGGGACCTCTACGAGCAGTACTTC.

The chain is built from TRBV4-3 and TRBJ1-2; D is possibly TRBD1 (5 bases). This CDR3 has 14 amino acids. Germline CDR1 and CDR2: LGHNA and YSLEER. V was cut by 1 base and J by 3 bases, with 9 bases left in between. The CDR3 bases are TGCGCCAGCAGCCAAGGGTCGGGGGACTATGGCTACACCTTC. Translating gives CASSQGSGDYGYTF.

This clone was picked up a small number of times. The chain employs TRBV9 and TRBJ2-2, with 8 bases fitting TRBD2. CDR3 length equals 15 residues. Germline V gene lookup returns CDR1 SGDLS and CDR2 YYNGEE. The V and J ends lost 7 bases and 5 bases, in that order; junction bases with no gene match: 10. CDR3 amino acids: CASGKSGSDTGELFF. The CDR3 DNA reads as TGTGCCAGCGGGAAAAGCGGGAGTGATACCGGGGAGCTGTTTTTT.

The chain uses TRBV19 and TRBJ2-1, with 9 bases that match TRBD2. V shed 3 bases, J shed 6 bases, and the junction held 12 bases outside the gene matches. The CDR3 runs to 17 residues. CDR1 is LNHDA, CDR2 SQIVND, per germline (reference sequence). The CDR3 protein is CASSITPPSGEGNEQFF. The CDR3 nucleotides read TGTGCCAGTAGTATCACTCCCCCTAGCGGGGAGGGCAATGAGCAGTTCTTC.

Here the CDR3 reads CASSFAGATSYEQYF. The CDR3 region has the DNA TGTGCCAGCAGCTTCGCGGGAGCCACGTCCTACGAGCAGTACTTC. This chain links TRBV5-8 with TRBJ2-7; 7 nucleotides match TRBD2. CDR3 length: 15 amino acids. J was trimmed by 1 base and V by 2 bases; bases with no gene match: 6. In germline, CDR1 is SGHTS, CDR2 YDEGEE.

V and J are TRBV6-5 and TRBJ2-7; TRBD2 might be the D (7 bases). The V gene's germline CDR1 is MNHEY and CDR2 SVGAGI. V gave up 8 bases and J gave up 7 bases, with 24 bases separating them. The CDR3 length is 15 residues. This CDR3 reads CASRGPGTGGQEQYF. For the CDR3, the DNA is TGTGCCAGCCGTGGACCCGGGACGGGGGGACAAGAGCAGTACTTC.

The chain is built from TRBV23-1 and TRBJ2-4; 9 bases match TRBD2. TRBV23-1 falls under the ORF class, with uncertain function. CDR3 length: 17 amino acids. The V segment lost 0 bases and the J segment 9 bases; nucleotides outside the gene matches: 12. CDR3 region: CASSQSGTSGSPIIQYF. The CDR3 DNA is TGCGCCAGCAGTCAATCTGGCACTAGCGGGTCTCCAATCATTCAGTACTTC.

In its sample, this clone was seen once. The chain combines TRBV4-2 with TRBJ2-5; a possible D gene is TRBD1 (6 bases). This CDR3 is 17 amino acids long. Trimming left V 3 bases short and J 1 base short, with 18 bases between. The germline CDR1 and CDR2 sequences are LGHNA and YNFKEQ. CDR3 bases: TGTGCCAGCAGCCATAAGCCGGCACCAGGGGCCCAAGAGACCCAGTACTTC. Protein: CASSHKPAPGAQETQYF.

The chain has TRBV11-2 and TRBJ2-7; no firm D call. Germline values: CDR1 SGHAT, CDR2 FQNNGV. Deletions cut 4 bases from V and 4 bases from J, with 8 bases between. The CDR3 runs 12 residues. The CDR3 coding sequence is TGTGCCAGCAGCTCTACCCAATACGAGCAGTACTTC. Protein product: CASSSTQYEQYF.

The chain uses TRBV29-1 and TRBJ1-2; D may be TRBD1 (5 bases). The CDR3 loop spans 11 amino acids. Trimming took 6 bases from V and 6 from J, leaving 11 bases between them. Germline CDR1 SQVTM, CDR2 ANQGSEA. The CDR3 reads CSVQGANGYTF. CDR3 sequence (DNA): TGCAGCGTCCAGGGTGCCAATGGCTACACCTTC.

This clone was detected only once. This chain links TRBV7-9 with TRBJ1-1; D unresolved. V shed 2 bases and J shed 3 bases, with 7 bases lying between them. This CDR3 contains 13 residues. The germline gives CDR1 SEHNR, CDR2 FQNEAQ (reference sequence). The CDR3 spells CASSLRGHTEAFF. The CDR3 coding sequence is TGTGCCAGCAGCTTAAGAGGGCACACTGAAGCTTTCTTT.

The rearrangement uses TRBV7-9 and TRBJ1-2; tentatively, D is TRBD1 (6 bases). V was trimmed by 5 bases and J by 8 bases, leaving 9 bases between them. Germline CDR1 SEHNR, CDR2 FQNEAQ (reference sequence). CDR3 length: 11 amino acids. Written as DNA, the CDR3 is TGTGCCAGCAGCCCAGGGGACGGCTACACCTTC. Translated: CASSPGDGYTF. The full variable domain, with the rest looked up from reference TRBV7-9 and TRBJ1-2, is DTGVSQNPRHKITKRGQNVTFRCDPISEHNRLYWYRQTLGQGPEFLTYFQNEAQLEKSRLLSDRFSAERPKGSFSTLEIQRTEQGDSAMYLCASSPGDGYTFGSGTRLTVV.

This chain links TRBV28 with TRBJ1-3; D remains ambiguous. This CDR3 is built from 17 residues. The V gene lost 7 bases and the J gene lost 2 bases, with 21 bases spanning the gap. From germline, CDR1 is MDHEN and CDR2 SYDVKM. For the CDR3, the DNA is TGTGCCAGCACCCTGGCCCGGGTACTTGCACCTGGAAACACCATATATTTT. It encodes CASTLARVLAPGNTIYF.

The genes are TRBV15 and TRBJ1-4; D might be TRBD1 (6 bases). The ends were cut back, 1 base at V and 8 bases at J, with 17 bases in the middle. The CDR3 covers 16 residues. CDR1 is LNHNV, CDR2 YYDKDF, per germline (reference sequence). CDR3 protein: CATSRGGQGAGEKLFF. For the CDR3, the DNA is TGTGCCACCAGCAGAGGGGGACAAGGGGCAGGGGAAAAACTGTTTTTT.

The gene calls are TRBV11-2 and TRBJ2-5; the match to TRBD1 covers 8 bases. Unmatched junction bases numbered 5, after V lost 1 base and J lost 4 bases. The CDR3 has 15 amino acids. CDR1 is SGHAT, CDR2 FQNNGV, per germline. The CDR3 nucleotides read TGTGCCAGCAGCTTAGGGACAGGGTGGGCAGAGACCCAGTACTTC. Translating gives CASSLGTGWAETQYF.

This rearrangement joins TRBV9 to TRBJ1-1, with D maybe TRBD1 (5 bases). Germline lookup yields CDR1 SGDLS and CDR2 YYNGEE. The V end was cut by 4 bases, the J end by 3 bases, with 10 bases between. This CDR3 is 13 amino acids long. For the CDR3, the DNA is TGTGCCAGCAGCTGGGGAGGGGACACTGAAGCTTTCTTT. Its protein product is CASSWGGDTEAFF. Using reference TRBV9 and TRBJ1-1 for the parts outside the CDR3, the full variable domain is DSGVTQTPKHLITATGQRVTLRCSPRSGDLSVYWYQQSLDQGLQFLIQYYNGEERAKGNILERFSAQQFPDLHSELNLSSLELGDSALYFCASSWGGDTEAFFGQGTRLTVV.

The table lists this clone with a count of one. V usage is TRBV5-1 and J usage is TRBJ2-2; TRBD1 aligns across 12 bases. The CDR3 runs to 17 residues. The germline CDR1 and CDR2 sequences are SGHRS and YFSETQ. V was clipped by 4 bases and J by 2 bases; unmatched bases: 6. CDR3 region: CASSRDRGLLNTGELFF. The CDR3 bases are TGCGCCAGCAGCAGGGACAGGGGGCTACTAAACACCGGGGAGCTGTTTTTT.

V and J are TRBV27 and TRBJ1-1; D is undetermined. The germline V gene encodes CDR1 MNHEY and CDR2 SMNVEV (reference sequence). Trimming took 6 bases from V and 6 from J, leaving 14 bases between them. The CDR3 consists of 13 residues. This CDR3 is CASRISVYAEAFF. The CDR3 DNA sequence: TGTGCCAGCAGAATAAGCGTTTACGCTGAAGCTTTCTTT.